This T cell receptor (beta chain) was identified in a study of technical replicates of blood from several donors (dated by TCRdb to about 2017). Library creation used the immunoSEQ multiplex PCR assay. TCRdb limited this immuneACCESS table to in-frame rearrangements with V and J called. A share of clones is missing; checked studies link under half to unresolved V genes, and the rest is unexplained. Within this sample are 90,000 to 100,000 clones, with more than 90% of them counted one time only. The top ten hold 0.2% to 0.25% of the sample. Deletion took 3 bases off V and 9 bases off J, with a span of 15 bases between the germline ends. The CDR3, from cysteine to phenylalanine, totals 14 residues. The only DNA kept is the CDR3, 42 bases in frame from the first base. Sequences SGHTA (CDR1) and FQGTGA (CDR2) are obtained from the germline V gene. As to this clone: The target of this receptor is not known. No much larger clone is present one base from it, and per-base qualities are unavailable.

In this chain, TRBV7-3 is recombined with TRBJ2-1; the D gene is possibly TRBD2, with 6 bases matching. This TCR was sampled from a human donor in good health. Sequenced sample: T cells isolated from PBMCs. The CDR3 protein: CASSFLGGDGEQFF. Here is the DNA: TGTGCCAGCAGCTTCCTCGGCGGGGATGGTGAGCAGTTCTTC.